This T cell receptor beta chain was identified in a study of CD8+ T cells in alopecia areata. This clone was counted between two and nine times. Its antigen remains unknown. Sequencing templates came from extracted RNA that was reverse transcribed into cDNA. Sequencing used immunoSEQ multiplex PCR; TCRdb keeps in-frame clones, though not all of them. The sample carries fewer than 150,000 clones, roughly 66% recorded once. The sorting of PBMCs gave CD4+ and CD8+ T cells. The V segment lost 6 bases and the J segment 0 bases; nucleotides outside the gene matches: 6. Germline V gene sequence: CDR1 SQVTM, CDR2 ANQGSEA. The CDR3 is 15 amino acids. Study findings and constraints: TCRs were shared less clearly across patients than in mice, possibly for HLA-related reasons. Scalp samples also contribute reads from the resident alphabeta T cells found in normal skin. Lesional scalp, notably in alopecia totalis/universalis, had clonality above that of normal scalp.

The sample consisted of CD4+ T cells sorted from blood. The clonotype originates from a human donor in good health. This chain joins TRBV29-1 and TRBJ2-1; 9 bases are shared with TRBD2. CDR3: CSVLSGRSSYNEQFF. The CDR3 nucleotides read TGCAGCGTCCTTAGCGGGAGAAGCTCCTACAATGAGCAGTTCTTC.